A single sample is the source of the 9 T cell receptor beta chains below, sequenced in a study of blood T cell repertoires in COVID-19. Generated by immunoSEQ multiplex PCR, the TCRdb table keeps only in-frame clones and is missing some. Of hundreds of thousands of clones detected, about 86% appear once; the ten largest clones hold 7.1%. Sample: peripheral blood. These receptors originate from a woman between 55 and 75 years old with COVID-19, enrolled during active disease.

In this sample, this clone turned up a few times. The gene calls are TRBV9 and TRBJ2-2; D perhaps matches TRBD1 (6 bases). This CDR3 region has 14 residues. Germline CDR1 and CDR2: SGDLS and YYNGEE. Trimming cost V 2 bases and J 3 bases, with 8 bases left between them. This CDR3 reads CASSVRQDTGELFF. Written as DNA, the CDR3 is TGTGCCAGCAGCGTTCGACAGGACACCGGGGAGCTGTTTTTT.

This chain connects TRBV18 to TRBJ2-5; 10 bases match TRBD2. The germline gives CDR1 KGHSH, CDR2 LQKENI. The V segment lost 1 base and the J segment 2 bases; nucleotides outside the gene matches: 1. The CDR3 has 15 residues. This CDR3 is CASSPQTSGQETQYF. CDR3 DNA sequence: TGTGCCAGCTCACCACAGACTAGCGGGCAAGAGACCCAGTACTTC. Variable domain in full (rest from reference TRBV18 and TRBJ2-5): NAGVMQNPRHLVRRRGQEARLRCSPMKGHSHVYWYRQLPEEGLKFMVYLQKENIIDESGMPKERFSAEFPKEGPSILRIQQVVRGDSAAYFCASSPQTSGQETQYFGPGTRLLVL.

J is TRBJ1-1 and V is TRBV9, with D maybe TRBD1 (5 bases). Per the germline V gene, CDR1 is SGDLS and CDR2 is YYNGEE. Trimming took 0 bases from V and 6 from J, leaving 15 bases between them. This CDR3 is 15 amino acids long. CDR3 residues: CASSVVSEGPSEAFF. The CDR3 nucleotides read TGTGCCAGCAGCGTAGTGTCGGAGGGGCCATCTGAAGCTTTCTTT. The variable domain in full, completed from reference TRBV9 and TRBJ1-1, reads DSGVTQTPKHLITATGQRVTLRCSPRSGDLSVYWYQQSLDQGLQFLIQYYNGEERAKGNILERFSAQQFPDLHSELNLSSLELGDSALYFCASSVVSEGPSEAFFGQGTRLTVV.

This chain connects TRBV2 to TRBJ1-2; no clear D. Germline assignment: CDR1 SNHLY and CDR2 FYNNEI. The V end was cut by 9 bases, the J end by 4 bases, with 15 bases between. The CDR3 runs to 13 residues. CDR3 DNA: TGTGCCAGACAAAAGCCGGGTTTCTATGGCTACACCTTC. Amino acids: CARQKPGFYGYTF.

The chain joins TRBV7-8 to TRBJ2-1; TRBD1 matches 8 bases. Trimming at V came to 5 bases and at J to 6 bases, leaving 12 bases not matched to a gene. The V gene's germline CDR1 is SGHVS and CDR2 FQNEAQ. The CDR3 has 16 amino acids. The CDR3 nucleotides read TGTGCCAGCAGCCCAAACCGGGACAGGTTCGGCAATGAGCAGTTCTTC. This translates into CASSPNRDRFGNEQFF.

This clone occurred once. The chain's CDR3 is CASSLIAGATLLAKNIQYF. CDR3 DNA: TGTGCCAGCAGCTTAATTGCGGGGGCAACCTTACTAGCCAAAAACATTCAGTACTTC. The gene calls are TRBV7-9 and TRBJ2-4, with D tentatively TRBD2 (7 bases). The CDR3 is 19 residues long. With 2 bases removed from V and 0 bases from J, the gap between germline ends came to 20 bases. In germline, CDR1 is SEHNR, CDR2 FQNEAQ (reference sequence).

This sequence joins TRBV27 and TRBJ1-5, with D perhaps TRBD1 (5 bases). Germline V gene lookup returns CDR1 MNHEY and CDR2 SMNVEV (reference sequence). The CDR3 totals 14 residues. Trimming removed 8 bases from V and 1 base from J, with 12 bases in between. For the CDR3, the DNA is TGTGCCAGCTGGGGGGAAGGCAGCAATCAGCCCCAGCATTTT. As protein: CASWGEGSNQPQHF.

V usage is TRBV27 and J usage is TRBJ1-2; 9 bases agree with TRBD1. Germline CDR1 and CDR2: MNHEY and SMNVEV (reference sequence). The CDR3 is made up of 14 amino acids. The CDR3 protein is CAREAGQGKDGYTF. In nucleotides, the CDR3 is TGTGCTAGGGAGGCAGGACAGGGGAAGGATGGCTACACCTTC.

The gene calls are TRBV30 and TRBJ1-1; the match to TRBD1 covers 9 bases. This CDR3 comprises 16 residues. V was clipped by 4 bases and J by 3 bases; unmatched bases: 12. Germline V gene data show CDR1 as GTSNPN and CDR2 as SVGIG (reference sequence). CDR3 nucleotide sequence: TGTGCCTGGACGTTTCTGGGACAGGGCTTGGACACTGAAGCTTTCTTT. Amino acid sequence: CAWTFLGQGLDTEAFF.